This is a list of T cell receptor beta chains from one sample in a study of radiation and T cells in renal cell carcinoma. Generated by immunoSEQ multiplex PCR, the TCRdb table keeps only in-frame clones and is missing some. In the table there are 70,000 to 95,000 clones, under 90% of which are singletons. The material sequenced was blood, taken from a patient whose treatment included radiotherapy and nephrectomy. The receptors originated from a man aged 60 to 69 with renal cell carcinoma. Each CDR3 is given with its conserved first and last residue. Each record gives: D gene, V gene, J gene, clone size, CDR3 DNA, CDR3 protein. The D gene is left open where the match is weak. Where a row states a size, it is once, few, many or the class of an expanded clone; other rows omit it.

d_call: TRBD2
v_call: TRBV4-2
j_call: TRBJ2-7
clone_size: NA
cdr3_nt: TGTGCCAGCAGCCAAGAGGGACTAGCGGACTCCTACGAGCAGTACTTC
cdr3_aa: CASSQEGLADSYEQYF

d_call: TRBD1
v_call: TRBV18
j_call: TRBJ2-1
clone_size: NA
cdr3_nt: TGTGCCAGCTCACCAGACTGGACAGGGAGGTACAATGAGCAGTTCTTC
cdr3_aa: CASSPDWTGRYNEQFF

d_call: TRBD2
v_call: TRBV2
j_call: TRBJ2-2
clone_size: NA
cdr3_nt: TGTGCCAGCAGTGAAGCTATGCTAGCGGGATCCGGGGAGCTGTTTTTT
cdr3_aa: CASSEAMLAGSGELFF

d_call: NA
v_call: TRBV5-5
j_call: TRBJ2-7
clone_size: NA
cdr3_nt: TGTGCCAGCAGCACCTCTAGCGTCCCCTCCTACGAGCAGTACTTC
cdr3_aa: CASSTSSVPSYEQYF

d_call: TRBD2
v_call: TRBV7-8
j_call: TRBJ2-7
clone_size: NA
cdr3_nt: TGTGCCAGCAGCGGACGGGAGGGCCCGTACGAGCAGTACTTC
cdr3_aa: CASSGREGPYEQYF

d_call: NA
v_call: TRBV11-2
j_call: TRBJ1-1
clone_size: few
cdr3_nt: TGTGCCAGCAGCGCTCGTAACACTGAAGCTTTCTTT
cdr3_aa: CASSARNTEAFF

d_call: NA
v_call: TRBV29-1
j_call: TRBJ2-3
clone_size: once
cdr3_nt: TGCAGCGTTGAACCGGCAGGGCGCCACACAGATACGCAGTATTTT
cdr3_aa: CSVEPAGRHTDTQYF

d_call: TRBD2
v_call: TRBV4-3
j_call: TRBJ2-3
clone_size: NA
cdr3_nt: TGCGCCAGCAGCCAAGATAACCCTAGCGGGACATACACAGATACGCAGTATTTT
cdr3_aa: CASSQDNPSGTYTDTQYF

d_call: NA
v_call: TRBV30
j_call: TRBJ2-5
clone_size: NA
cdr3_nt: TGTGCCTGGAACGTTAAGCCACAAGAGACCCAGTACTTC
cdr3_aa: CAWNVKPQETQYF

d_call: NA
v_call: TRBV18
j_call: TRBJ1-1
clone_size: few
cdr3_nt: TGTGCCAGCTCACCAGGAGTGAACACTGAAGCTTTCTTT
cdr3_aa: CASSPGVNTEAFF

d_call: TRBD1
v_call: TRBV7-9
j_call: TRBJ2-7
clone_size: NA
cdr3_nt: TGTGCCAGCAGCTTCTCGGGACAGGGGGGCTACGAGCAGTACTTC
cdr3_aa: CASSFSGQGGYEQYF

d_call: NA
v_call: TRBV6-6
j_call: TRBJ2-7
clone_size: NA
cdr3_nt: TGTGCCAGCAGGCTGGAGGGGATCGAGCAGTACTTC
cdr3_aa: CASRLEGIEQYF

d_call: NA
v_call: TRBV29-1
j_call: TRBJ1-5
clone_size: few
cdr3_nt: TGCAGCGTTAGGGTCAGGGGTGATCAGCCCCAGCATTTT
cdr3_aa: CSVRVRGDQPQHF

d_call: TRBD1
v_call: TRBV9
j_call: TRBJ2-3
clone_size: NA
cdr3_nt: TGTGCCAGCAGCCCGCGACAGGGTTATAGAGATACGCAGTATTTT
cdr3_aa: CASSPRQGYRDTQYF

d_call: TRBD2
v_call: TRBV7-8
j_call: TRBJ2-5
clone_size: NA
cdr3_nt: TGTGCCAGCAGCCCCGGGACTAGCGGGAGGGTGGGGGAGACCCAGTACTTC
cdr3_aa: CASSPGTSGRVGETQYF

d_call: NA
v_call: TRBV27
j_call: TRBJ1-1
clone_size: NA
cdr3_nt: TGTGCCAGCAGTTTCCACAGTGGGACTGAAGCTTTCTTT
cdr3_aa: CASSFHSGTEAFF

d_call: NA
v_call: TRBV5-8
j_call: TRBJ2-3
clone_size: NA
cdr3_nt: TGTGCCAGCAGTTCGTTAGATACGCAGTATTTT
cdr3_aa: CASSSLDTQYF

d_call: TRBD2
v_call: TRBV27
j_call: TRBJ2-5
clone_size: NA
cdr3_nt: TGTGCCAGCAGTTTAACGGGGGGTAGACAAGAGACCCAGTACTTC
cdr3_aa: CASSLTGGRQETQYF

d_call: TRBD2
v_call: TRBV7-9
j_call: TRBJ2-5
clone_size: NA
cdr3_nt: TGTGCCAGCAGCGCGTCTAACGTTGCTAGCGGGAACCGTGAGACCCAGTACTTC
cdr3_aa: CASSASNVASGNRETQYF

d_call: NA
v_call: TRBV28
j_call: TRBJ1-2
clone_size: NA
cdr3_nt: TGTGCCAGCAGGTTCCCCATAAGCCCATATGGCTACACCTTC
cdr3_aa: CASRFPISPYGYTF

d_call: NA
v_call: TRBV12-2
j_call: TRBJ2-1
clone_size: once
cdr3_nt: TGTGCAAGTCGCTTAAGGGGGTGTATCCCGGGGGAGCAGTTCTTC
cdr3_aa: CASRLRGCIPGEQFF

d_call: TRBD1
v_call: TRBV5-4
j_call: TRBJ2-7
clone_size: NA
cdr3_nt: TGTGCCAGCAGCCTGACAGGGTCCTACGAGCAGTACTTC
cdr3_aa: CASSLTGSYEQYF

d_call: TRBD2
v_call: TRBV5-1
j_call: TRBJ2-7
clone_size: once
cdr3_nt: TGCGCCAGCAGCTTGGAGGGGCTCCTAGCGGGAGGAGGGTACGAGCAGTACTTC
cdr3_aa: CASSLEGLLAGGGYEQYF

d_call: NA
v_call: TRBV4-1
j_call: TRBJ1-5
clone_size: NA
cdr3_nt: TGCGCCAGCAGCCAACTCCCCCCCGACAGAGGGTTGGAACCCCAGCATTTT
cdr3_aa: CASSQLPPDRGLEPQHF

d_call: TRBD1
v_call: TRBV5-1
j_call: TRBJ2-1
clone_size: NA
cdr3_nt: TGCGCCAGCAGCGCGACGGGACAGCCTTCCTACAATGAGCAGTTCTTC
cdr3_aa: CASSATGQPSYNEQFF

d_call: NA
v_call: TRBV6-5
j_call: TRBJ1-2
clone_size: NA
cdr3_nt: TGTGCCAGCAGCGGCCGACTTACAGGGAACTATGGCTACACCTTC
cdr3_aa: CASSGRLTGNYGYTF

d_call: NA
v_call: TRBV2
j_call: TRBJ2-1
clone_size: NA
cdr3_nt: TGTGCCAGCAGTGTATACACTGAGCAGTTCTTC
cdr3_aa: CASSVYTEQFF

d_call: NA
v_call: TRBV11-3
j_call: TRBJ2-7
clone_size: NA
cdr3_nt: TGTGCCAGCAGCTCACCTACCCACGAGCAGTACTTC
cdr3_aa: CASSSPTHEQYF

d_call: TRBD1
v_call: TRBV28
j_call: TRBJ2-7
clone_size: NA
cdr3_nt: TGTGCCAGCAGTCTGGGGACAGTGTACGAGCAGTACTTC
cdr3_aa: CASSLGTVYEQYF

d_call: NA
v_call: TRBV18
j_call: TRBJ2-7
clone_size: few
cdr3_nt: TGTGCCAGCTCACCCGGGGGAGTTGAGCAGTACTTC
cdr3_aa: CASSPGGVEQYF

d_call: NA
v_call: TRBV20-1
j_call: TRBJ2-7
clone_size: NA
cdr3_nt: TGCAGTGCTATCTTATACGAGCAGTACTTC
cdr3_aa: CSAILYEQYF

d_call: TRBD1
v_call: TRBV6-5
j_call: TRBJ2-2
clone_size: NA
cdr3_nt: TGTGCCAGCAGTCCAGGGACAGGCCCCACCGGGGAGCTGTTTTTT
cdr3_aa: CASSPGTGPTGELFF

d_call: NA
v_call: TRBV7-2
j_call: TRBJ2-7
clone_size: NA
cdr3_nt: TGTGCCAGCAGCTTAGTACACGAGCAGTACTTC
cdr3_aa: CASSLVHEQYF

d_call: TRBD1
v_call: TRBV6-1
j_call: TRBJ1-5
clone_size: NA
cdr3_nt: TGTGCCAGCAACGACCGGGACAGAGATCAGCCCCAGCATTTT
cdr3_aa: CASNDRDRDQPQHF

d_call: NA
v_call: TRBV21-1
j_call: TRBJ1-2
clone_size: NA
cdr3_nt: TGTGCCAGCAGCAAAGAAGTCACAGACCCCTATGGCTATGGCTACACCTTC
cdr3_aa: CASSKEVTDPYGYGYTF

d_call: TRBD1
v_call: TRBV9
j_call: TRBJ2-5
clone_size: NA
cdr3_nt: TGTGCCAGCAGCGTAGGCAGGGGGCGAGAGACCCAGTACTTC
cdr3_aa: CASSVGRGRETQYF

d_call: NA
v_call: TRBV2
j_call: TRBJ2-5
clone_size: NA
cdr3_nt: TGTGCCAGCAGTGGGGGTAGCGGAGTCCAAGAGACCCAGTACTTC
cdr3_aa: CASSGGSGVQETQYF

d_call: NA
v_call: TRBV7-9
j_call: TRBJ2-1
clone_size: NA
cdr3_nt: TGTGCCAGCAGCCTCGTGTACAATGAGCAGTTCTTC
cdr3_aa: CASSLVYNEQFF

d_call: NA
v_call: TRBV7-6
j_call: TRBJ2-5
clone_size: NA
cdr3_nt: TGTGCCAGCTCCCGGGGGGCCCAAGAGACCCAGTACTTC
cdr3_aa: CASSRGAQETQYF

d_call: TRBD2
v_call: TRBV27
j_call: TRBJ2-1
clone_size: NA
cdr3_nt: TGTGCCAGCAGTTCCCTGACTAGCGCAATGCTCAATGAGCAGTTCTTC
cdr3_aa: CASSSLTSAMLNEQFF

d_call: NA
v_call: TRBV6-5
j_call: TRBJ2-3
clone_size: NA
cdr3_nt: TGTGCCAGCAGTACGGACCAGGGGCGTGCTACGCAGTATTTT
cdr3_aa: CASSTDQGRATQYF

d_call: TRBD1
v_call: TRBV11-3
j_call: TRBJ2-3
clone_size: NA
cdr3_nt: TGTGCCAGCAGCTTAGGCGCCAGGGGGCATCCCACAGATACGCAGTATTTT
cdr3_aa: CASSLGARGHPTDTQYF

d_call: NA
v_call: TRBV21-1
j_call: TRBJ2-1
clone_size: NA
cdr3_nt: TGTGCCAGCAGCAAAGGGAGCGAACGGAGACAGTCCGTGCAGTTCTTC
cdr3_aa: CASSKGSERRQSVQFF

d_call: NA
v_call: TRBV7-9
j_call: TRBJ2-1
clone_size: NA
cdr3_nt: TGTGCCAGCAGTGACAGACGATATCAGGTCGTCAATGAGCAGTTCTTC
cdr3_aa: CASSDRRYQVVNEQFF

d_call: TRBD2
v_call: TRBV28
j_call: TRBJ2-7
clone_size: NA
cdr3_nt: TGTGCCAGCAGTTTAAGCGGGAGGGGCTACGAGCAGTACTTC
cdr3_aa: CASSLSGRGYEQYF

d_call: TRBD1
v_call: TRBV19
j_call: TRBJ1-5
clone_size: NA
cdr3_nt: TGTGCCAGTAGTACGGAGGACAGGGGGGGACAGCCCCAGCATTTT
cdr3_aa: CASSTEDRGGQPQHF

d_call: NA
v_call: TRBV6-1
j_call: TRBJ2-5
clone_size: NA
cdr3_nt: TGTGCCAGCAGCGAAAGTAGGACAGTCGATGAGACCCAGTACTTC
cdr3_aa: CASSESRTVDETQYF

d_call: TRBD1
v_call: TRBV29-1
j_call: TRBJ2-5
clone_size: NA
cdr3_nt: TGCAGCGTTGGGGGACAGGGGGGCCGGGAGACCCAGTACTTC
cdr3_aa: CSVGGQGGRETQYF

d_call: NA
v_call: TRBV7-2
j_call: TRBJ1-2
clone_size: few
cdr3_nt: TGTGCCAGCAGCTTCGACAACTATGGCTACACCTTC
cdr3_aa: CASSFDNYGYTF

d_call: TRBD2
v_call: TRBV11-2
j_call: TRBJ2-1
clone_size: NA
cdr3_nt: TGTGCCAGCAGCCCCTCCGGGACTAGCGGGAGTTATGAGCAGTTCTTC
cdr3_aa: CASSPSGTSGSYEQFF

d_call: NA
v_call: TRBV6-1
j_call: TRBJ2-3
clone_size: NA
cdr3_nt: TGTGCCTGCTCGCGGGGCGTGGGAGATACGCAGTATTTT
cdr3_aa: CACSRGVGDTQYF

d_call: TRBD1
v_call: TRBV7-2
j_call: TRBJ2-7
clone_size: NA
cdr3_nt: TGTGCCAGCCGCCCCATCCGGGACAGGACCCACGAGCAGTACTTC
cdr3_aa: CASRPIRDRTHEQYF

d_call: TRBD2
v_call: TRBV28
j_call: TRBJ2-1
clone_size: NA
cdr3_nt: TGTGCCAGCAGTTCCGGACTAGCGGGAGGTGCTTTGAGCTCCTACAATGAGCAGTTCTTC
cdr3_aa: CASSSGLAGGALSSYNEQFF